This entry lists 7 T cell receptor beta chains sequenced from one sample in a study of shared clonotypes between healthy human individuals. The repertoire was sequenced with immunoSEQ multiplex PCR; TCRdb's copy has only in-frame clones and lacks some. The table shows millions of clones, with around 94% occurring only once. The sample consisted of naive CD4+ T cells sorted from blood. Subset denoted: CD45RA+ positively selected. The receptor set was obtained from a man between 18 and 29 years old in good health.

This sequence joins TRBV2 and TRBJ1-1, with a possible D match to TRBD1 (5 bases). V gave up 6 bases and J gave up 4 bases, with 21 bases separating them. In germline, CDR1 is SNHLY, CDR2 FYNNEI. CDR3 length: 16 amino acids. Here the CDR3 DNA reads TGTGCCAGCAGCGATCCTACGTACACGAGGGGCACTGAAGCTTTCTTT. Residues: CASSDPTYTRGTEAFF.

The chain carries TRBV19 and TRBJ2-7; tentatively, D is TRBD2 (5 bases). The germline V gene has CDR1 LNHDA and CDR2 SQIVND (reference sequence). Trimming took 5 bases from V and 7 from J, leaving 9 bases between them. This CDR3 has 11 residues. For the CDR3, the DNA is TGTGCCAGTAGTTCCCAGCGGGAGCAGTACTTC. Translating it yields CASSSQREQYF.

The CDR3 sequence: CASSIDRGRQPQHF. Here the CDR3 DNA reads TGTGCCAGCAGTATTGACAGGGGGCGTCAGCCCCAGCATTTT. The chain joins TRBV28 to TRBJ1-5; TRBD1 aligns across 10 bases. Germline V gene lookup returns CDR1 MDHEN and CDR2 SYDVKM. The CDR3 has 14 amino acids. With V trimmed by 5 bases and J by 6 bases, 4 bases remained unmatched.

The chain has TRBV30 and TRBJ1-2; D possibly corresponds to TRBD1 (5 bases). Per the germline V gene, CDR1 is GTSNPN and CDR2 is SVGIG (reference sequence). The CDR3 spans 16 residues. Trimming removed 4 bases at V and 2 bases at J, with 20 bases between. The CDR3 DNA is TGTGCCTGGAATAGGGGCATTGAGGGAGGGAACTATGGCTACACCTTC. Translated, it gives CAWNRGIEGGNYGYTF.

Turning to this clone: Other DNA sequences of this sample code for an identical CDR3. This chain links TRBV7-2 with TRBJ2-1; 11 bases are a match to TRBD2. The junction had 4 bases not matched to a gene; V was cut back by 6 bases and J by 3 bases. CDR3 length: 15 residues. From germline, CDR1 is SGHTA and CDR2 FQGNSA. DNA for the CDR3: TGTGCCAGCAGTTCCGGGACTAGCGGCTACAATGAGCAGTTCTTC. It codes for CASSSGTSGYNEQFF.

Only a few counts were recorded for this clone. The gene calls are TRBV6-5 and TRBJ1-5; D gene unclear. Germline CDR1 is MNHEY and CDR2 is SVGAGI. The ends were cut back, 5 bases at V and 6 bases at J, with 8 bases in the middle. The CDR3 runs 12 residues. CDR3 nucleotide sequence: TGTGCCAGCAGTACCAGTGGTCAGCCCCAGCATTTT. This gives the protein CASSTSGQPQHF.

The rearrangement links TRBV2 to TRBJ2-1; 7 bases line up with TRBD2. J gave up 1 base and V 8 bases, and 2 bases lay outside the gene matches. The CDR3 has 13 amino acids. Germline lookup yields CDR1 SNHLY and CDR2 FYNNEI. The CDR3 is CASGRGSYNEQFF. Here the CDR3 DNA reads TGTGCCAGCGGGCGGGGGTCCTACAATGAGCAGTTCTTC.